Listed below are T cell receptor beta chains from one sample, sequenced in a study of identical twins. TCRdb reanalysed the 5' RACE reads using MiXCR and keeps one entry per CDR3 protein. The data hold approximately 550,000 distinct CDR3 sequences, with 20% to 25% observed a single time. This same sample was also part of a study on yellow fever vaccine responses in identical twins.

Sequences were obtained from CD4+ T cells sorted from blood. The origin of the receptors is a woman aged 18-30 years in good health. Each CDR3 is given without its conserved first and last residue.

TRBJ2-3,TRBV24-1,ATSDAPRADTQY
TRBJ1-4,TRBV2,ASSGQGGEKLF
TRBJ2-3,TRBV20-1,SASRAGHTDTQY
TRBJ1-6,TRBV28,ASQDASPLH
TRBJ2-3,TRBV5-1,SSSLGLAGGPDTQY
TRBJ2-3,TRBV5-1,ASSPGQGDTQY
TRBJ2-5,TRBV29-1,SVGHSHYEETQY
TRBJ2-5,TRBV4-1,ASSPLKGGKETQY
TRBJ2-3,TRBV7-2,ASSLNGGTDTQY
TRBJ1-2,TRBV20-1,SVTGRNYGYT
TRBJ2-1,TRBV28,AGGDRGALRQF
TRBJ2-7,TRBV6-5,ASRLVADSSYEQY
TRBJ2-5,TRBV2,ASVLEIQETQY
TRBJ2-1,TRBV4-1,ASSLTQGRNEQF
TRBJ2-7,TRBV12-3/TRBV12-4,ASKSRGDEQY
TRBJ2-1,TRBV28,ASSLLKWRDRGRNEQF
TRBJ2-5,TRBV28,ASSIGQNQETQY
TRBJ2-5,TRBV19,ASSENRDRQETQY
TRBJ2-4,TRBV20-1,SALTDSPAKNIQY
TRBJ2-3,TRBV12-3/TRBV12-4,ASSVGIDTQY
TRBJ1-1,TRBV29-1,SAWTGVNTEAF
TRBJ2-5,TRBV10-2,ASSAFGLAEQETQY
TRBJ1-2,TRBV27,ASSLWGNYGYT
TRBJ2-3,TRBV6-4,ASSQGGYLTDTQY
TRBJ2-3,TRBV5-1,ASRSTDTQY
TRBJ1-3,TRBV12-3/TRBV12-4,AMMANSGNTIY
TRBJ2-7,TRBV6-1,ASSDHRGPYEQY
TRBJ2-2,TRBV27,ASSQRFGGTGELF
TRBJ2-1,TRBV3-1,ASSLTGLAGPSYNEQF
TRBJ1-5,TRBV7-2,ASSLRGGQGGNQPQH
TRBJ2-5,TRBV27,ASSSAGLETQY
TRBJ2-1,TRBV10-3,ASQTLAGASSGQF
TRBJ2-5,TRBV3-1,ASSPPRSAGKETQY
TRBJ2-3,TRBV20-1,SAASPDGTQY
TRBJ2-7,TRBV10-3,AISGDTSSYEQY
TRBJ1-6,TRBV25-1,ASRDREDWGNSPLH
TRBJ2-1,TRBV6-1,ASSEIAGGNEQF
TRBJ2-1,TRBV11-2,ASSFTDRSLYNEQF
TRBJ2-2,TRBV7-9,SSSLGAPTGELF
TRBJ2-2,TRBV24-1,ATSGIRSPTGELF
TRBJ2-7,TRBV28,ASSFDSGRAREQY
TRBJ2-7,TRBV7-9,ASSLGTSGSDYEQY
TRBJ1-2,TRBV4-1,ASSQGGQGQSYGYT
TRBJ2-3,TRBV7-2,ASSPAGNTDTQY
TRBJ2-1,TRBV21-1,ASSKNVGTQQF
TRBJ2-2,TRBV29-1,SAVQGALNTGELF
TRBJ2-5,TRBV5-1,ASSQGTFQETQY
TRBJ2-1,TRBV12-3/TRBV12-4,ASSGQGLYNEQF
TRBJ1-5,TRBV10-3,AIAGDTYQPQH
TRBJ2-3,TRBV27,ASSRRLGDTDTQY
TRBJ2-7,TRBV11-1,ASSSTSGSLSSSRYEQY
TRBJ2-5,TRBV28,ASSFSMDRGETQY
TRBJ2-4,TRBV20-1,SARPGTESNIQY